Sequencing of this T cell receptor beta chain was carried out in a study of somatic mutations in cytotoxic T cells in rheumatoid arthritis. The wider study: Including V beta1+ cells that were sequenced for TCRB, some T-cell populations stained with V beta antibodies were flow-sorted at nearly 100% purity.

J lost 6 bases, V lost 0 bases, and 2 bases had no gene match. The CDR3 sequence is 14 residues long. Looked up from germline, CDR1 is LGHNA and CDR2 is YSLEER. Notes on the study in general: The slight TRBV07 underrepresentation in rheumatoid arthritis patients received no adjustment for multiple comparisons.

Comments on this clone: Its antigen is currently unknown.

The method was immunoSEQ multiplex PCR; TCRdb's version includes in-frame clones alone and lacks a portion of them. Here the sample spans fewer than 25,000 clones, roughly four fifths being singletons. The study pulled out CD4+ and CD8+ cells with positive magnetic bead selection and then checked their purity by flow cytometry. The genes are TRBV4-3 and TRBJ1-2, with 9 positions matching TRBD1. The TCR originated in a woman aged 50 to 60 in good health. Sequencing used CD8+ T cells sorted from blood. CDR3 residues: CASSQEQGADGYTF. The CDR3 DNA is TGCGCCAGCAGCCAAGAACAGGGGGCGGATGGCTACACCTTC.